This TCR beta chain was profiled in a study of cytomegalovirus exposure and HLA in healthy donors. Study-level points and caveats: Later analysis identified several of the most significant clusters that appeared linked to common viral pathogens.

This clone was counted only a few times. Its antigen is currently unknown. PCR primers comprised 60 Vbeta and 13 Jbeta primers. The assay was immunoSEQ multiplex PCR, and TCRdb's table has in-frame clones only and misses some. The sample lists about 130,000 clones, 17% occurring once. CDR3 size: 17 residues. Germline lookup yields CDR1 SGHNT and CDR2 YYREEE (reference sequence). After removal of 3 bases from V and 3 bases from J, the junction contained 7 bases not matched to a gene. Sequencing was done on a sample of PBMCs. This TCR derives from a female donor in good health and CMV-seropositive. The chain employs TRBV5-4 and TRBJ2-1; 12 bases align to TRBD2. DNA for the CDR3: TGTGCCAGCAGCTCTTCGACTAGCGGGAGTGGCTACAATGAGCAGTTCTTC. It codes for CASSSSTSGSGYNEQFF.